This TCR beta chain derives from a study of neurological immune-mediated disorders. TCRdb reprocessed the 5' RACE reads with MiXCR, giving one entry per CDR3 protein. The table lists approximately 58,000 distinct CDR3 sequences, over 9.5% of them singletons. A word on this clonotype: Its antigen is unidentified. This may arise from a read error, as a much more abundant clone is one base away.

Findings and limits, study-wide: In HTLV-1-associated myelopathy, TCR clonal expansion was greatest, whereas multiple sclerosis had the least, falling below healthy controls.

CDR1 DFQATT and CDR2 SNEGSKA come from the germline V gene (reference sequence). The CDR3 consists of 13 residues. V was pared by 7 bases and J by 2 bases, with 14 bases between. Individuals who volunteered at a blood bank located in Maryland, USA, made up the group of healthy controls. The clonotype comes from a man in his sixties in good health. Material for sequencing was PBMCs. This chain joins TRBV20-1 and TRBJ1-1, with unresolved D. CDR3 sequence reads: CSVFPVSNTEAFF. The CDR3, as DNA: TGCAGTGTGTTCCCAGTAAGTAACACTGAAGCTTTCTTT.